The 26 T cell receptor beta chains below come from one sample, sequenced in a study of tumour-infiltrating T cells in Burkitt lymphoma. TCRdb's copy holds only in-frame clones and misses some; the assay was immunoSEQ multiplex PCR. This sample has roughly 15,000 clones, with around a third found just once. Sequenced sample: tumor tissue. The receptor source for this set is a human donor with diffuse large B-cell lymphoma.

This clone showed up just a few times. The chain combines TRBV11-2 with TRBJ2-3, with 15 bases identical to TRBD2. The V gene's germline CDR1 is SGHAT and CDR2 FQNNGV. Losses at the gene ends were 5 bases for V and 5 bases for J; bases not matched to a gene: 5. This CDR3 has 16 residues. CDR3 nucleotide sequence: TGTGCCAGCAGCCCGCGGGGACTAGCGGGAGGAGATACGCAGTATTTT. Translating gives CASSPRGLAGGDTQYF.

This clone was observed a handful of times. The chain uses TRBV30 and TRBJ2-5, with a tentative D call TRBD1 (5 bases). V shed 3 bases and J shed 5 bases, with 10 bases lying between them. CDR3 length equals 12 residues. Looked up from germline, CDR1 is GTSNPN and CDR2 is SVGIG (reference sequence). The CDR3 sequence is CAWRGPGETQYF. The CDR3 DNA follows: TGTGCCTGGAGGGGTCCAGGGGAGACCCAGTACTTC.

This clone was seen only a few times. The chain couples TRBV15 to TRBJ2-5; the D is unclear. V lost 8 bases and J 5 bases, leaving 15 bases between the germline ends. Germline assignment: CDR1 LNHNV and CDR2 YYDKDF (reference sequence). The length of the CDR3 is 13 residues. CDR3 sequence (DNA): TGTGCCACCCGGCCTCTCTCATATGAGACCCAGTACTTC. As protein: CATRPLSYETQYF.

This clone was counted only a few times. The rearrangement uses TRBV4-1 and TRBJ2-7, with D possibly being TRBD1 (6 bases). CDR1 is MGHRA and CDR2 is YSYEKL in the germline V gene. V lost 0 bases to trimming and J lost 1 base, with 16 bases between them. The CDR3 is made up of 17 amino acids. CDR3 DNA: TGCGCCAGCAGCCAAGAAACAAGGGGACACCAATCCTACGAGCAGTACTTC. It yields the protein CASSQETRGHQSYEQYF.

The rearrangement links TRBV9 to TRBJ2-5; D gene uncertain. This CDR3 has 14 residues. Germline values: CDR1 SGDLS, CDR2 YYNGEE. V was clipped by 3 bases and J by 5 bases, with 14 bases between them. The CDR3 DNA sequence: TGTGCCAGCAGCGACTCCTCTCATTCTGAGACCCAGTACTTC. Protein sequence: CASSDSSHSETQYF.

The chain couples TRBV19 to TRBJ1-5; D is perhaps TRBD1 (5 bases). The germline V and J ends were trimmed by 5 bases and 3 bases, with 11 bases remaining between them. The germline V gene has CDR1 LNHDA and CDR2 SQIVND (reference sequence). The CDR3 is 14 amino acids. CDR3 amino acids: CASSSTALNQPQHF. CDR3 in DNA: TGTGCCAGTAGTTCGACAGCCCTCAATCAGCCCCAGCATTTT. The entire variable domain, with the rest obtained from reference TRBV19 and TRBJ1-5, is as follows: DGGITQSPKYLFRKEGQNVTLSCEQNLNHDAMYWYRQDPGQGLRLIYYSQIVNDFQKGDIAEGYSVSREKKESFPLTVTSAQKNPTAFYLCASSSTALNQPQHFGDGTRLSIL.

This chain uses TRBV11-2 with TRBJ1-1; no firm D call. CDR1 is SGHAT and CDR2 is FQNNGV in the germline V gene. This CDR3 is 13 amino acids long. Trimming left V 1 base short and J 5 bases short, with 8 bases between. CDR3 bases: TGTGCCAGCAGCTTAGGGACGGGGACTGAAGCTTTCTTT. This translates into CASSLGTGTEAFF.

The sample holds a few counts of this clone. J is TRBJ1-5 and V is TRBV5-1; 10 nucleotides match TRBD1. Germline CDR1 and CDR2: SGHRS and YFSETQ. The CDR3 consists of 15 residues. V lost 1 base to trimming and J lost 5 bases; unmatched junction nucleotides: 3. The CDR3 loop reads CASSLSGTGDQPQHF. In nucleotides, the CDR3 is TGCGCCAGCAGCTTGTCCGGGACAGGGGATCAGCCCCAGCATTTT.

The chain employs TRBV4-1 and TRBJ2-1; D is unresolved. The CDR3 has 13 amino acids. Trimming cost V 1 base and J 9 bases, with 10 bases left between them. CDR1 MGHRA and CDR2 YSYEKL come from the germline V gene. DNA of the CDR3: TGCGCCAGCAGCCAAGGCCCGGAAGGTGAGCAGTTCTTC. It specifies CASSQGPEGEQFF.

The rearrangement joins TRBV7-9 to TRBJ2-1; 13 bases line up with TRBD2. The CDR3 spans 18 residues. After removal of 2 bases from V and 2 bases from J, the junction contained 6 bases not matched to a gene. In germline, CDR1 is SEHNR, CDR2 FQNEAQ (reference sequence). The CDR3 is CASSLNLGTSGTYNEQFF. CDR3 sequence (DNA): TGTGCCAGCAGCTTAAACCTGGGGACTAGCGGGACCTACAATGAGCAGTTCTTC.

The genes are TRBV7-8 and TRBJ1-4; D is possibly TRBD1 (5 bases). Germline CDR1 reads SGHVS; CDR2 reads FQNEAQ. Trimming took 4 bases from V and 8 from J, leaving 17 bases between them. The CDR3 loop spans 15 amino acids. CDR3 DNA sequence: TGTGCCAGCAGCTGGCAAGGGCAGGGCGGAGAAAAACTGTTTTTT. Its translation: CASSWQGQGGEKLFF.

The rearrangement uses TRBV28 and TRBJ2-7, with D tentatively TRBD2 (5 bases). There are 15 residues in the CDR3. Deletions cut 6 bases from V and 3 bases from J, with 18 bases between. Looked up from germline, CDR1 is MDHEN and CDR2 is SYDVKM. The DNA for the CDR3 is TGTGCCAGCAGCACCCCCGCGGCCCGGGACTACGAGCAGTACTTC. Protein sequence: CASSTPAARDYEQYF.

This clone was detected a few times. In nucleotides, the CDR3 is TGTGCCAGCAGTTACCTCCCCAGCGGGGTACAGTACTTC. Translation gives CASSYLPSGVQYF. The rearrangement joins TRBV6-5 to TRBJ2-7; 7 nucleotides align to TRBD2. The CDR3 loop spans 13 amino acids. Germline-derived CDR1 and CDR2 are MNHEY and SVGAGI. Trimming removed 2 bases from V and 10 bases from J; junction bases left unmatched: 8.

Details on this clone: Other DNA sequences in this specimen translate into the identical CDR3. This chain connects TRBV7-9 to TRBJ2-3; 8 positions agree with TRBD2. The CDR3 sequence is 15 residues long. Germline values: CDR1 SEHNR, CDR2 FQNEAQ (reference sequence). The junction had 6 bases not matched to a gene; V was cut back by 6 bases and J by 1 base. CDR3 residues: CASSPAGAGTDTQYF. CDR3 bases: TGTGCCAGCAGTCCAGCGGGAGCCGGCACAGATACGCAGTATTTT.

The chain links TRBV19 to TRBJ1-2, with 10 positions matching TRBD1. The germline V gene encodes CDR1 LNHDA and CDR2 SQIVND (reference sequence). V gave up 8 bases and J gave up 4 bases; unmatched junction bases: 7. The CDR3 length is 14 residues. The CDR3 bases are TGTGCCAGTCAGGGGTGGACAGGGGGCTATGGCTACACCTTC. It codes for CASQGWTGGYGYTF.

The sample holds a few counts of this clone. The chain has TRBV19 and TRBJ2-2, with a possible D match to TRBD2 (6 bases). From germline, CDR1 is LNHDA and CDR2 SQIVND (reference sequence). The CDR3 runs to 14 residues. V lost 3 bases and J lost 6, with 11 bases in between. CDR3 in amino acids: CASSMGRGAGELFF. CDR3 nucleotides: TGTGCCAGTAGTATGGGGCGGGGCGCCGGGGAGCTGTTTTTT.

This clone showed up just a few times. DNA for the CDR3: TGTGCCAGTAGCGTGGCAGGGGCCTTCAATCAGCCCCAGCATTTT. Amino acid sequence: CASSVAGAFNQPQHF. The chain couples TRBV19 to TRBJ1-5; a weak D match, TRBD1 (6 bases). Trimming removed 6 bases from V and 3 bases from J, with 15 bases in between. The germline gives CDR1 LNHDA, CDR2 SQIVND (reference sequence). The CDR3 sequence is 15 residues long.

The chain employs TRBV2 and TRBJ1-1, with D unresolved. V lost 6 bases, J lost 3 bases, and 11 bases lay in between. CDR1 SNHLY and CDR2 FYNNEI come from the germline V gene. The CDR3 covers 13 residues. The CDR3 here is CASRIQQDTEAFF. In DNA form, the CDR3 reads TGTGCCAGCAGAATACAGCAGGACACTGAAGCTTTCTTT.

The rearrangement links TRBV2 to TRBJ2-7; D gene ambiguous. The CDR3 consists of 16 residues. Trimming left V 2 bases short and J 3 bases short, with 17 bases between. Germline CDR1 reads SNHLY; CDR2 reads FYNNEI. CDR3 sequence reads: CASSESWLVGIYEQYF. As DNA, the CDR3 is TGTGCCAGCAGTGAATCTTGGCTAGTGGGTATCTACGAGCAGTACTTC.

The rearrangement uses TRBV29-1 and TRBJ2-1, with no clear D. The CDR3 runs 14 residues. Trimming took off 7 bases at V and 2 bases at J, with 15 bases between the two ends. Germline loops: CDR1 SQVTM, CDR2 ANQGSEA. The CDR3 bases are TGCAGCGCACCAAGACCAGAGACCTACAATGAGCAGTTCTTC. The encoded protein is CSAPRPETYNEQFF.

This clone was found once. V usage is TRBV27 and J usage is TRBJ2-2, with a possible D match to TRBD1 (5 bases). Trimming cost V 2 bases and J 3 bases, with 7 bases left between them. The CDR3 totals 14 residues. Germline V gene lookup returns CDR1 MNHEY and CDR2 SMNVEV (reference sequence). This CDR3 reads CASSLRRDTGELFF. In nucleotides, the CDR3 is TGTGCCAGCAGTTTACGCAGGGACACCGGGGAGCTGTTTTTT.

This chain connects TRBV28 to TRBJ2-2; TRBD2 might be the D (7 bases). Germline assignment: CDR1 MDHEN and CDR2 SYDVKM. This CDR3 is built from 16 residues. V lost 6 bases, J lost 2 bases, and 16 bases lay in between. The chain's CDR3 is CASRKQGGGNTGELFF. The CDR3, as DNA: TGTGCCAGCAGAAAACAGGGAGGGGGAAACACCGGGGAGCTGTTTTTT.

The rearrangement links TRBV19 to TRBJ2-7; D unclear. Per germline, CDR1 LNHDA and CDR2 SQIVND (reference sequence). CDR3 length: 13 residues. V was clipped by 5 bases and J by 4 bases, with 12 bases between them. The CDR3 here is CASSPGDGYEQYF. CDR3 nucleotide sequence: TGTGCCAGTAGTCCGGGTGATGGATACGAGCAGTACTTC. The variable domain in full, completed from reference TRBV19 and TRBJ2-7, reads DGGITQSPKYLFRKEGQNVTLSCEQNLNHDAMYWYRQDPGQGLRLIYYSQIVNDFQKGDIAEGYSVSREKKESFPLTVTSAQKNPTAFYLCASSPGDGYEQYFGPGTRLTVT.

In this sample, this clone turned up a few times. The V call is TRBV30, the J call TRBJ2-5; no firm D call. The V end lost 0 bases, the J end lost 1 base, and 12 bases lay between the germline ends. Germline V CDR1 and CDR2: GTSNPN, SVGIG (reference sequence). This CDR3 spans 15 amino acids. The CDR3 DNA reads as TGTGCCTGGAGTGTAGGCTCGTATCCCCAAGAGACCCAGTACTTC. Translated, it gives CAWSVGSYPQETQYF.

The sample holds one count of this clone. The rearrangement joins TRBV2 to TRBJ2-2; D may correspond to TRBD1 or TRBD2 (5 bases each). V lost 7 bases and J 1 base, leaving 13 bases between the germline ends. The germline gives CDR1 SNHLY, CDR2 FYNNEI. The CDR3 spans 15 residues. The DNA of the CDR3 is TGTGCCAGCAACCCAGGGACCCGGAACACCGGGGAGCTGTTTTTT. This codes for CASNPGTRNTGELFF.

The chain is built from TRBV2 and TRBJ2-1; TRBD2 matches at 9 bases. CDR3 length: 12 residues. The J segment lost 14 bases and the V segment lost 6 bases, leaving 8 bases of the junction unmatched. In germline, CDR1 is SNHLY, CDR2 FYNNEI. CDR3 residues: CASSLGTSREFF. In DNA form, the CDR3 reads TGTGCCAGCAGCCTAGGGACTAGCCGGGAGTTCTTC.